Presented here are 16 T cell receptor beta chains from one specimen sequenced in a study of T cell clones after liver transplantation. Sequenced by immunoSEQ multiplex PCR; TCRdb stores in-frame clones only, minus some. The sample has around 60,000 clones; about 64% are singletons. Material: CD4+ T cells from blood, obtained before liver transplant. These receptors were obtained from a human donor who received a liver transplant.

The CDR3 spells CATWGLGTGELFF. DNA for the CDR3: TGTGCCACCTGGGGCCTGGGGACCGGGGAGCTGTTTTTT. V gene TRBV19 combines with J gene TRBJ2-2; a possible D gene is TRBD1 (5 bases). The germline V gene encodes CDR1 LNHDA and CDR2 SQIVND (reference sequence). Deletions cut 10 bases from V and 5 bases from J, with 14 bases between. The CDR3 totals 13 residues.

The chain carries TRBV19 and TRBJ1-2, with TRBD1 identical over 7 bases. This CDR3 spans 15 amino acids. The germline gives CDR1 LNHDA, CDR2 SQIVND (reference sequence). V dropped 0 bases and J dropped 7; count of bases not matched to a gene: 8. The CDR3 DNA follows: TGTGCCAGTAGTATAGATATGAGACAGGGAATTGGCTACACCTTC. It codes for CASSIDMRQGIGYTF.

V usage is TRBV7-8 and J usage is TRBJ1-5; TRBD1 aligns across 8 bases. Germline CDR1 reads SGHVS; CDR2 reads FQNEAQ. CDR3 length: 15 residues. Trimming removed 6 bases from V and 3 bases from J; junction bases left unmatched: 7. This chain's CDR3 is CASSSTGAINQPQHF. CDR3 nucleotides: TGTGCCAGCAGTTCGACAGGGGCAATCAATCAGCCCCAGCATTTT.

The chain combines TRBV18 with TRBJ1-5, with TRBD1 matching 9 bases. The CDR3 is made up of 15 amino acids. CDR1 KGHSH and CDR2 LQKENI come from the germline V gene. The junction had 8 bases not matched to a gene; V was cut back by 4 bases and J by 7 bases. The CDR3 region has the DNA TGTGCCAGCTCACAACGACAGGGGGTGGAACAGCCCCAGCATTTT. This encodes CASSQRQGVEQPQHF.

The chain has TRBV11-3 and TRBJ2-6; D is unclear. Trimming pared 3 bases from V and 0 bases from J, leaving 6 bases between. Germline assignment: CDR1 SGHNT and CDR2 YENEEA. There are 15 residues in the CDR3. This chain's CDR3 is CASSFRSSGANVLTF. In DNA, the CDR3 is TGTGCCAGCAGCTTTCGGAGCTCTGGGGCCAACGTCCTGACTTTC.

This clone was found a few times. This chain joins TRBV28 and TRBJ1-2; 9 nucleotides line up with TRBD1. The germline CDR1 and CDR2 sequences are MDHEN and SYDVKM. V was clipped by 5 bases and J by 4 bases; unmatched bases: 14. The CDR3 has 17 amino acids. The CDR3 region has the DNA TGTGCCAGCAGTGACCCACCATACAGGGGGCGCTCCTATGGCTACACCTTC. This sequence encodes CASSDPPYRGRSYGYTF.

As to this clone: Other DNA sequences in this specimen translate into the identical CDR3. The chain has TRBV18 and TRBJ2-7; 7 bases match TRBD2. V dropped 0 bases and J dropped 0; count of bases not matched to a gene: 2. Germline CDR1 reads KGHSH; CDR2 reads LQKENI. This CDR3 is built from 15 residues. The CDR3 DNA sequence: TGTGCCAGCTCACCACCGGGGGGGATCTCCTACGAGCAGTACTTC. Amino acids: CASSPPGGISYEQYF.

This clone was recorded only once. The chain employs TRBV6-1 and TRBJ1-6; D not resolved. Deletions cut 1 base from V and 1 base from J, with 8 bases between. The CDR3 is 16 residues long. Germline V lookup: CDR1 MNHNS, CDR2 SASEGT. CDR3 amino acids: CASSEDRESYNSPLHF. The CDR3 nucleotides are TGTGCCAGCAGTGAAGATCGGGAGTCCTATAATTCACCCCTCCACTTT.

This clone has a handful of counts. The genes are TRBV18 and TRBJ1-1; D possibly corresponds to TRBD1 (5 bases). Germline V gene sequence: CDR1 KGHSH, CDR2 LQKENI. The CDR3 loop spans 13 amino acids. Trimming removed 3 bases at V and 3 bases at J, with 8 bases between. The CDR3 spells CASSPGEDTEAFF. Here the CDR3 DNA reads TGTGCCAGCTCACCGGGGGAGGACACTGAAGCTTTCTTT.

The table lists this clone with a count of one. J is TRBJ1-3 and V is TRBV9; D may be TRBD1 (6 bases). The CDR3 runs 16 residues. V lost 0 bases to trimming and J lost 3 bases, with 13 bases between them. CDR1 and CDR2 (germline): SGDLS, YYNGEE. CDR3 sequence reads: CASSVGGQGIGNTIYF. CDR3 bases: TGTGCCAGCAGCGTAGGCGGGCAGGGGATTGGAAACACCATATATTTT.

This clone came up a few times. The chain is built from TRBV28 and TRBJ1-2, with 7 bases lining up with TRBD1. The CDR3 sequence is 14 residues long. V dropped 8 bases and J dropped 3; count of bases not matched to a gene: 9. Germline V CDR1 and CDR2: MDHEN, SYDVKM. In DNA form, the CDR3 reads TGTGCCAGCGGAAGATTCGGACAGGACTATGGCTACACCTTC. Amino acid sequence: CASGRFGQDYGYTF.

The CDR3 loop reads CASSLDRGRNQPQHF. For the CDR3, the DNA is TGTGCCAGCAGCTTGGACAGGGGACGGAATCAGCCCCAGCATTTT. This rearrangement joins TRBV5-4 to TRBJ1-5; the match to TRBD1 covers 7 bases. CDR1 and CDR2 from the germline V gene are SGHNT and YYREEE (reference sequence). V was clipped by 0 bases and J by 4 bases; unmatched bases: 4. There are 15 residues in the CDR3.

The genes are TRBV11-2 and TRBJ1-1; D is possibly TRBD1 (6 bases). Germline V gene data show CDR1 as SGHAT and CDR2 as FQNNGV. This CDR3 spans 14 amino acids. V lost 4 bases, J lost 4 bases, and 13 bases lay in between. The chain's CDR3 is CASSSQGGGTEAFF. In DNA form, the CDR3 reads TGTGCCAGCAGCTCACAGGGAGGGGGCACTGAAGCTTTCTTT.

The chain recombines TRBV6-1 with TRBJ2-3; unclear D gene. V lost 3 bases, J lost 6 bases, and 10 bases lay in between. The CDR3 loop spans 13 amino acids. The V gene's germline CDR1 is MNHNS and CDR2 SASEGT. The CDR3, as DNA: TGTGCCAGCAGTGACCGAGCCGCGGATACGCAGTATTTT. The encoded protein is CASSDRAADTQYF.

The V gene is TRBV4-1, the J gene TRBJ1-2, with D unclear. Germline lookup yields CDR1 MGHRA and CDR2 YSYEKL. The length of the CDR3 is 16 residues. Trimming took off 0 bases at V and 5 bases at J, with 16 bases between the two ends. The DNA for the CDR3 is TGCGCCAGCAGCCAAGATGAATCGGAGGCTGTATATGGCTACACCTTC. It encodes CASSQDESEAVYGYTF.

The genes are TRBV7-8 and TRBJ2-7; D perhaps matches TRBD2 (6 bases). CDR3 size: 15 residues. Germline V gene lookup returns CDR1 SGHVS and CDR2 FQNEAQ. V lost 4 bases and J lost 1, with 14 bases in between. The CDR3 sequence: CASSSLQEGSYEQYF. CDR3 sequence (DNA): TGTGCCAGCAGCTCCCTGCAGGAGGGGTCCTACGAGCAGTACTTC.